A single TCR beta chain is shown here with its context. Its antigen target is currently unknown. The record has no base qualities; no much larger clone is one base away. This sample is part of a study of a mutant IDH1 vaccine in newly diagnosed glioma (dated by TCRdb to the early 2020s). A note on the overall study: Patients were given eight vaccinations, in weeks 1, 3, 5, 7, 11, 15, 19 and 23, which matched visits V03 through V10. Of the roughly 30 treated patients, around 62% were male and 37.5% were female, and a mean age of around 40 years was recorded. For exploratory analyses, under 30 treated patients had longitudinal TCRB deep sequencing done wherever samples were available. Peripheral blood was collected at six visits: V03 (baseline), V05, V07, V10, V12 and V13. Before enrollment, most patients had been given radiochemotherapy with temozolomide as standard therapy, while the rest had received either radiotherapy alone or temozolomide alone. In the chemotherapy-containing groups, vaccination started alongside temozolomide cycles, whereas in patients who had radiotherapy alone it started 4-6 weeks after radiotherapy.

The sample's time point label, decoded: week 5, during vaccination. Every vaccine dose consisted of 300 ug of a 20-mer mutant IDH1 peptide in Montanide, administered subcutaneously together with topical imiquimod. The donors had newly diagnosed IDH1-mutant astrocytomas of WHO grade 3 or 4 that showed loss of nuclear ATRX. The samples were drawn from NOA16, a multicentre, single-arm, open-label phase I trial in Germany that tested a mutant IDH1 peptide vaccine in humans for the first time. Genomic DNA for TCRB sequencing was extracted from EDTA blood using the DNeasy Blood and Tissue Kit. Library creation used the immunoSEQ multiplex PCR assay. Following the manufacturer's protocol, the hsTCRB Kit was used to amplify rearranged TCR beta chain sequences. Sequencing of TCRB libraries was carried out on an Illumina MiSeq. The original methods were these. The kit vendor's proprietary platform handled demultiplexing, trimming and gene mapping. Drawn from immuneACCESS, this table holds only the in-frame rearrangements with V and J called that TCRdb kept. Clones are partly lost; checked studies trace under half to an unresolved V gene and leave the rest unexplained. The DNA gave D and trimming, while V, J and clone size come from that table. The sample table holds 40,000 to 60,000 clones, of which around 80% were seen once. The top ten constitute approximately 2% of the sample.

Study-wide findings and limitations: Selection of PBMC samples for TCRB deep sequencing was based on availability. Immune responses induced by the vaccine were seen in around 94% of patients across multiple MHC alleles. Pseudoprogression seemed to be unrelated to changes in the top peripheral T cell clonotypes found by TCRB sequencing. The authors noted that analyses of patient blood samples could not be reproduced because of sample limitations.

The CDR3 numbers 17 residues from cysteine through phenylalanine. This entry keeps only the CDR3 DNA: 51 bases, framed from base 1. The junction carries 12 bases between V and J, which are trimmed by 0 bases and 2 bases respectively. Via the germline V gene, CDR1 is SGHRS and CDR2 YFSETQ. Sample: PBMCs, taken from a glioma patient whose treatment included an IDH1 peptide vaccine. The chain links TRBV5-1 with TRBJ2-6, with a tentative D gene TRBD1 over 6 matching bases. The sequence was obtained from a woman between 40 and 55 years old with glioma. The CDR3 reads as follows: CASSLAGRGPGANVLTF. DNA sequence: TGCGCCAGCAGCTTGGCTGGCAGGGGTCCTGGGGCCAACGTCCTGACTTTC.